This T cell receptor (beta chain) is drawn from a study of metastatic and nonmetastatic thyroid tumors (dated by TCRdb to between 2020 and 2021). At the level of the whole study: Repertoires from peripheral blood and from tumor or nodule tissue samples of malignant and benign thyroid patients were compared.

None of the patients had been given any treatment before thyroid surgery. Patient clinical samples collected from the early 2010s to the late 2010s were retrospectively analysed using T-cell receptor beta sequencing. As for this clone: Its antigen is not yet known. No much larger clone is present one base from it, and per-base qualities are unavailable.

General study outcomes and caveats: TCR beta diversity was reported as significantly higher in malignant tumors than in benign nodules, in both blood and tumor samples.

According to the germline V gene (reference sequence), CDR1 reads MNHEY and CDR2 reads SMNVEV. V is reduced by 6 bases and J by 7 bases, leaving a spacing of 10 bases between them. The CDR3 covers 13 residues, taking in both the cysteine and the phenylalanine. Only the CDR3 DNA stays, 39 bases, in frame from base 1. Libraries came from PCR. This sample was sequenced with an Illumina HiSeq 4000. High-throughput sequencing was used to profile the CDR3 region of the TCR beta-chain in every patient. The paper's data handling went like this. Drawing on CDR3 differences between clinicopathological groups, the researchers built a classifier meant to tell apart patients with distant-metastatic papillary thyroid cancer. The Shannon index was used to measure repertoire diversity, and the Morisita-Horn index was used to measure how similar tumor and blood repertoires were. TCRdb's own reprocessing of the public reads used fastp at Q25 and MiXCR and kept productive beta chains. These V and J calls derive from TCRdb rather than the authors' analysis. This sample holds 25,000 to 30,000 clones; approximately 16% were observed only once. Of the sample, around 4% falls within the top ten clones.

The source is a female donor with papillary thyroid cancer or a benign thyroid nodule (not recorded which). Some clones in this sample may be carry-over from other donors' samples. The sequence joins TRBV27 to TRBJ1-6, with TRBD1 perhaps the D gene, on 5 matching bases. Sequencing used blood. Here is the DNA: TGTGCCAGCAGGGGGCAACGAAATTCACCCCTCCACTTT. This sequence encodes CASRGQRNSPLHF.